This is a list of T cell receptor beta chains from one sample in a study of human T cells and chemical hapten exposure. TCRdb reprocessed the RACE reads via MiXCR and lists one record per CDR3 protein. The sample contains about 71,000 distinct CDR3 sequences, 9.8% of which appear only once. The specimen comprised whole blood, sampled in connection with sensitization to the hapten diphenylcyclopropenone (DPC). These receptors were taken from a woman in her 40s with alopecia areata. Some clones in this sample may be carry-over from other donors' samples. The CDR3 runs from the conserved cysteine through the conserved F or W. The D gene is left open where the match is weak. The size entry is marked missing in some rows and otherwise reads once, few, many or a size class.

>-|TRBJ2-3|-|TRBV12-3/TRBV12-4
CASSREYSTDTQYF
TGTGCCAGCAGTCGGGAGTATAGCACAGATACGCAGTATTTT
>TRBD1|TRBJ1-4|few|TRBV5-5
CASQGIGTGGEKLFF
TGTGCCAGCCAAGGTATCGGGACAGGAGGTGAAAAACTGTTTTTT
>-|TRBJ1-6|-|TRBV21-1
CASSKGGRGDSPLHF
TGTGCCAGCAGCAAAGGAGGTAGAGGTGATTCACCCCTCCACTTT
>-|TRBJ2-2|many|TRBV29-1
CSAGVPNTGELFF
TGCAGCGCGGGGGTACCGAACACCGGGGAGCTGTTTTTT
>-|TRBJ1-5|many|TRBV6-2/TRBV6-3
CASSYAGGASQPQHF
TGTGCCAGCAGTTACGCGGGGGGAGCCAGTCAGCCCCAGCATTTT
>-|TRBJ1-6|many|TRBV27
CASRGVVAGWGEGNSPLHF
TGTGCCAGCAGGGGGGTCGTGGCAGGTTGGGGAGAGGGTAATTCACCCCTCCACTTT
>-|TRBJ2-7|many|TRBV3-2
CASSLAGKAYF
TGTGCCAGCAGCCTAGCGGGGAAGGCGTACTTC
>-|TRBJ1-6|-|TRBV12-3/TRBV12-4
CASSRYNSPLHF
TGTGCCAGCAGTCGGTATAATTCACCCCTCCACTTT
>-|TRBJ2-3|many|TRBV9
CASSPRPFGDTQYF
TGTGCCAGCAGCCCGCGCCCTTTTGGAGATACGCAGTATTTT
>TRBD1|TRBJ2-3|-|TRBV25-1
CASSGPSGQASTDTQYF
TGTGCCAGCAGTGGCCCTTCCGGACAGGCTAGCACAGATACGCAGTATTTT
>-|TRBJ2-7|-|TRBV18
CASSPPAGATYEQYF
TGTGCCAGCTCACCACCTGCAGGAGCCACCTACGAGCAGTACTTC
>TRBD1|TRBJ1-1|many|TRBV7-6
CASSVGTGGANTEAFF
TGTGCCAGCAGCGTGGGGACAGGGGGCGCGAACACTGAAGCTTTCTTT
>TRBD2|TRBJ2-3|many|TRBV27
CASREAGVTTDTQYF
TGTGCCAGCAGAGAAGCGGGGGTAACCACAGATACGCAGTATTTT
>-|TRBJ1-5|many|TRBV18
CASSPGQSGQPQHF
TGTGCCAGCTCACCAGGCCAAAGCGGACAGCCCCAGCATTTT
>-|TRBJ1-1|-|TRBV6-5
CASSYRRDTEAFF
TGTGCCAGCAGTTACCGAAGGGACACTGAAGCTTTCTTT
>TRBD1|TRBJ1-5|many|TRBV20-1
CSAKDRENQPQHF
TGCAGTGCTAAGGACAGGGAGAATCAGCCCCAGCATTTT
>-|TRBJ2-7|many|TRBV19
CASTPRGGALGEQYF
TGTGCCAGTACCCCCAGGGGAGGGGCTTTGGGGGAGCAGTACTTC
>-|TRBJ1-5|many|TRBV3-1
CASSQDLGQPQHF
TGTGCCAGCAGCCAAGATCTTGGTCAGCCCCAGCATTTT
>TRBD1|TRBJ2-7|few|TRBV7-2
CASSPDWGTAYEQYF
TGTGCCAGCAGCCCAGATTGGGGGACAGCGTACGAGCAGTACTTC
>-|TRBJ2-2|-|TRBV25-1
CASKEYNSAGELFF
TGTGCCAGCAAAGAGTACAACTCGGCCGGGGAGCTGTTTTTT
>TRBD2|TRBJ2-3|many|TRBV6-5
CASSYLAGGGDTQYF
TGTGCCAGCAGTTACTTAGCGGGGGGGGGAGATACGCAGTATTTT
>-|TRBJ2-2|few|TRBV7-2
CASSLGANTGELFF
TGTGCCAGCAGCTTGGGGGCGAACACCGGGGAGCTGTTTTTT
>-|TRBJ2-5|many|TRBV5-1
CASGGPQETQYF
TGCGCCAGCGGCGGCCCCCAAGAGACCCAGTACTTC
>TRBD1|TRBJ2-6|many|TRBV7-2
CASRPTGGSGANVLTF
TGTGCCAGCAGGCCAACAGGGGGCTCTGGGGCCAACGTCCTGACTTTC
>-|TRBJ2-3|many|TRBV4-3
CASSQDTGTDTQYF
TGCGCCAGCAGCCAAGACACAGGAACAGATACGCAGTATTTT
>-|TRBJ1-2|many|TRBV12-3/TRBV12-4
CASSFPNSRNGYTF
TGTGCCAGCAGTTTTCCGAACAGCCGAAATGGCTACACCTTC
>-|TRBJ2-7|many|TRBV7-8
CASSLGEYYEQYF
TGTGCCAGCAGCTTAGGAGAGTATTACGAGCAGTACTTC
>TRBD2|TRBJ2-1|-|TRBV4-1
CASSQGPLTSGKDNEQFF
TGCGCTAGCAGCCAAGGGCCCCTCACTAGCGGGAAAGACAATGAGCAGTTCTTC
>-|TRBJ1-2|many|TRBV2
CASSGGTRIYGYTF
TGTGCCAGCAGTGGCGGGACAAGAATCTATGGCTACACCTTC
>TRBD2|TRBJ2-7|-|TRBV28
CASTRGGQTYEQYF
TGTGCCAGCACCCGGGGGGGCCAGACTTACGAGCAGTACTTC
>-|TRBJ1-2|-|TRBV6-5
CASRRQANYGYTF
TGTGCCAGCAGACGCCAGGCTAACTATGGCTACACCTTC
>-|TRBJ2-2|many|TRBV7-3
CASSRPGGELFF
TGTGCCAGCAGCCGTCCAGGGGGGGAGCTGTTTTTT
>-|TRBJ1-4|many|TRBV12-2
CASRLARINEKLFF
TGTGCAAGTCGCTTAGCACGGATTAATGAAAAACTGTTTTTT
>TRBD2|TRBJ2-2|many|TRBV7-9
CASSQTYTSGGHTGELFF
TGTGCCAGCAGCCAAACCTATACTAGCGGGGGCCACACCGGGGAGCTGTTTTTT
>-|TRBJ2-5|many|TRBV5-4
CASSLDLDSSETQYF
TGTGCCAGCAGCTTGGACTTGGACAGTTCGGAGACCCAGTACTTC
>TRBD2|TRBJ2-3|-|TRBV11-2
CASNPSGGVTDTQYF
TGTGCCAGCAACCCCAGCGGGGGGGTCACAGATACGCAGTATTTT
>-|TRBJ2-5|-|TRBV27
CASGRGEETQYF
TGTGCCAGCGGGAGGGGGGAAGAGACCCAGTACTTC
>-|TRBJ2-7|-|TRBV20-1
CSARGRGKKRGADSYEQYF
TGCAGTGCTAGAGGGAGGGGGAAAAAAAGGGGCGCAGACTCCTACGAGCAGTACTTC
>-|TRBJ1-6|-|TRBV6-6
CATEGQTGNSPLHF
TGTGCCACCGAGGGGCAGACGGGGAATTCACCCCTCCACTTT
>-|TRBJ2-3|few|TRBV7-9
CASSLQVAGTDTQYF
TGTGCCAGCAGCTTACAGGTAGCGGGCACAGATACGCAGTATTTT
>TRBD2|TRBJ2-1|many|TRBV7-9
CASSSTSGAYYNEQFF
TGTGCCAGCAGCTCCACTAGCGGGGCGTACTACAATGAGCAGTTCTTC
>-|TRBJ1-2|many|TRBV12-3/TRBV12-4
CASSLNSYGYTF
TGTGCCAGCAGTTTAAATAGCTATGGCTACACCTTC
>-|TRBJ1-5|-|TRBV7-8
CASSGVTLQPQHF
TGTGCCAGCAGCGGAGTTACCCTTCAGCCCCAGCATTTT
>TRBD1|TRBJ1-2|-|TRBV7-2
CASSPTGQGFMNYGYTF
TGTGCCAGCAGCCCAACCGGACAGGGATTCATGAACTATGGCTACACCTTC
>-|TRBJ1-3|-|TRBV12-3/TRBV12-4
CASLLGGGGAGNTIYF
TGTGCCAGCCTCCTAGGTGGAGGAGGGGCTGGAAACACCATATATTTT
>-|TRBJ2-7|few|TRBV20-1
CSARERTVYVEQYF
TGCAGTGCTAGAGAACGGACAGTCTACGTTGAGCAGTACTTC
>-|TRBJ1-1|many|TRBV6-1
CASSEDLVGTEAFF
TGTGCCAGCAGTGAAGACCTGGTGGGTACTGAAGCTTTCTTT
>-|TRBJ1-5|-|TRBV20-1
CSATFAGTVNQPQHF
TGCAGTGCTACGTTCGCCGGGACGGTGAATCAGCCCCAGCATTTT
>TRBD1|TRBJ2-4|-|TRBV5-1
CASSWGQSNIQYF
TGCGCCAGCAGCTGGGGACAGTCCAACATTCAGTACTTC
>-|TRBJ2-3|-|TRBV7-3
CASSLRQGEDTQYF
TGTGCCAGCAGCTTACGGCAGGGCGAAGATACGCAGTATTTT
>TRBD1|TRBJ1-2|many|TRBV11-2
CASSSVPGQGYGYGYTF
TGTGCCAGCAGCTCCGTCCCGGGACAGGGGTATGGCTATGGCTACACCTTC
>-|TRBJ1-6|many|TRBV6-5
CASSYSTGPPTPLHF
TGTGCCAGCAGTTACTCGACAGGTCCCCCTACACCCCTCCACTTT
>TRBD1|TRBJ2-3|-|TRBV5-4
CASSLLRDSLTDTQYF
TGTGCCAGCAGCTTGTTGAGGGACAGCCTCACAGATACGCAGTATTTT
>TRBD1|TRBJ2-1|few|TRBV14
CASSPHHGQGVSYNEQFF
TGTGCCAGCAGCCCCCACCATGGACAGGGAGTTTCCTACAATGAGCAGTTCTTC